This TCR beta chain emerged from a study of CD8+ T cells in alopecia areata (dated by TCRdb to 2017 to 2018). Regarding the research as a whole: The treated patients took part in an open-label pilot trial in which moderate-to-severe alopecia areata was treated with oral tofacitinib at 5 to 10 mg twice daily. Patients stayed on tofacitinib for 6 to 18 months and then had 6 months of follow-up off drug so that delayed response and recurrence could be assessed. The study used high-throughput TCRbeta sequencing to examine T cell clonal expansion in alopecia areata, in both the C3H/HeJ mouse model and human patients. On the human side, TCRbeta sequencing was run on scalp tissue and on sorted CD4+ and CD8+ peripheral blood T cells from healthy controls and from alopecia areata patients with either patchy or totalis/universalis disease. Biopsies were taken from tofacitinib-treated patients at baseline and again at 4 and 24 weeks into treatment, and several of those patients also had a later scalp biopsy. Scalp clonality was compared among normal scalp (n=4), patchy alopecia areata scalp (n=8), and alopecia totalis/universalis scalp (n=8). The RNA source kit depended on sample type: the PAXgene miRNA kit for fixed scalp, the miRNeasy kit for PBMCs, and the RNeasy kit for mouse skin. immunoSEQ multiplex PCR using 35 Vbeta forward primers and 13 Jbeta reverse primers was used to amplify TCRbeta CDR3 regions. What the work shows at the level of the full study, not this receptor alone: Compared with normal scalp, lesional scalp, particularly in alopecia totalis/universalis, had higher clonality and more expanded CD8+ clones, which suggests antigenic drive. Resident alphabeta T cells in normal human skin are also sequenced, complicating scalp TCR repertoire analysis, unlike mouse skin dominated by gammadelta T cells. Compared with mice, TCR sequences shared between patients were less clear, possibly partly because of HLA diversity across the patient population.

This clone occurred once. Its antigen is not yet known. No base quality values were provided; no much bigger clone lies one nucleotide off. The time point label for this specimen denotes: baseline before oral tofacitinib. From alopecia areata patients, peripheral blood was collected along with lesional scalp punch biopsies. PBMCs were isolated by density centrifugation and stained for CD3, CD4 and CD8, after which CD4+ and CD8+ T cells were sorted on a FACSAria. For CDR1 and CDR2, the germline V gene (reference sequence) lists SEHNR and FQNEAQ. The CDR3 numbers 12 residues from cysteine through phenylalanine. The DNA shown is the 36-base CDR3, in frame from base 1. V is reduced by 5 bases and J by 8 bases, leaving a spacing of 13 bases between them. The library was produced with the immunoSEQ multiplex PCR assay. To provide template for TCR sequencing, every sample had RNA extracted and reverse transcribed into cDNA. SuperScript III was used to make first-strand cDNA, primed with a 2:1 mix of oligo-dT and random hexamers. A synthetic immune receptor repertoire was used to measure amplification bias, and any remaining bias was corrected computationally. Per the authors' processing: Raw reads were preprocessed to remove errors, and CDR3 was defined by IMGT conventions from the conserved cysteine to phenylalanine. Clonality was calculated as 1 minus Shannon entropy normalized by log2 of the number of productive unique TCRs. Whether each scalp clone was CD4 or CD8 was inferred by checking scalp TCRbeta sequences against the CD4 and CD8 repertoires from sorted blood. Drawn from immuneACCESS, this table holds only the in-frame rearrangements with V and J called that TCRdb kept. Clones are partly lost; checked studies trace under half to an unresolved V gene and leave the rest unexplained. V, J and clone size reflect that table, while D and trimming were determined from the DNA. The sample data list hundreds of thousands of clones, and 67% of these were observed just once. The ten largest account for approximately 1.2% of the sample.

Sequencing used CD4+ T cells sorted from blood, obtained at week 0. This chain is built from TRBV7-9 and TRBJ2-7; the D call is tentative, TRBD1 or TRBD2, as each matches 5 bases. The TCR was taken from a human donor with alopecia areata. The CDR3 is CASSRDVSKQYF. The DNA sequence reads TGTGCCAGCAGCCGGGACGTTAGTAAGCAGTACTTC.